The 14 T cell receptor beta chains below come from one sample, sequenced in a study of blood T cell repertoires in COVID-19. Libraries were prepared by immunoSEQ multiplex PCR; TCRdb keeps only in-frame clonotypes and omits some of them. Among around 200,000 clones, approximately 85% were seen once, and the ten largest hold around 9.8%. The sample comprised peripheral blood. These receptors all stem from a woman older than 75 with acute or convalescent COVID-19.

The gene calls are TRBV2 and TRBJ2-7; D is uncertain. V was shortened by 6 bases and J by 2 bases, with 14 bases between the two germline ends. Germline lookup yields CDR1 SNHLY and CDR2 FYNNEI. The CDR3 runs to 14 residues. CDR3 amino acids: CASRLESKAYEQYF. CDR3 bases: TGTGCCAGCAGATTGGAGTCTAAAGCCTACGAGCAGTACTTC. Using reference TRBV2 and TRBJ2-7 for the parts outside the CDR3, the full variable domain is EPEVTQTPSHQVTQMGQEVILRCVPISNHLYFYWYRQILGQKVEFLVSFYNNEISEKSEIFDDQFSVERPDGSNFTLKIRSTKLEDSAMYFCASRLESKAYEQYFGPGTRLTVT.

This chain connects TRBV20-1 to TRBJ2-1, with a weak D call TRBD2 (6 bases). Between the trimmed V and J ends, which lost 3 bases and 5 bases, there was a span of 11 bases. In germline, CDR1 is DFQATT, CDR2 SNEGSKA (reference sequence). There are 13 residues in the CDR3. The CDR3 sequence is CSASRLANNEQFF. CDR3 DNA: TGCAGTGCTAGTAGGCTAGCGAACAATGAGCAGTTCTTC.

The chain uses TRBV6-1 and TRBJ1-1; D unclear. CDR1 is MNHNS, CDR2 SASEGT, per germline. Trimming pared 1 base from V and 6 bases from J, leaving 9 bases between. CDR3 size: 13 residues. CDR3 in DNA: TGTGCCAGCAGTGAAGGTCTTCCCTCTGAAGCTTTCTTT. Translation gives CASSEGLPSEAFF.

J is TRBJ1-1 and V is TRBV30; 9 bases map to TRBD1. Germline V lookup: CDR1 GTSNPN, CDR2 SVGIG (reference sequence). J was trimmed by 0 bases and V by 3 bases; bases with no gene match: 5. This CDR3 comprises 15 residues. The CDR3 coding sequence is TGTGCCTGGAGGGGACAGGGCTACATGAACACTGAAGCTTTCTTT. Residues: CAWRGQGYMNTEAFF.

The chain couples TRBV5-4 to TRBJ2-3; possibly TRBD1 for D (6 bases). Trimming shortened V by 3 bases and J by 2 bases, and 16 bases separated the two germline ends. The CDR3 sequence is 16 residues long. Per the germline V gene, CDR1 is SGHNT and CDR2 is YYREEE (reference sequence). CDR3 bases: TGTGCCAGCAGCTACGGTCCAGGGACATTCACAGATACGCAGTATTTT. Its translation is CASSYGPGTFTDTQYF.

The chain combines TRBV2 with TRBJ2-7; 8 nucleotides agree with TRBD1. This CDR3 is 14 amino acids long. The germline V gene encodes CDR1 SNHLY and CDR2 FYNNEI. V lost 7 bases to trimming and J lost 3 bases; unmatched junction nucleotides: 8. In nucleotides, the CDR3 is TGTGCCAGCAAGGTGACAGGGGCGAGCTACGAGCAGTACTTC. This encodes CASKVTGASYEQYF. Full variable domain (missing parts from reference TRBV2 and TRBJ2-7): EPEVTQTPSHQVTQMGQEVILRCVPISNHLYFYWYRQILGQKVEFLVSFYNNEISEKSEIFDDQFSVERPDGSNFTLKIRSTKLEDSAMYFCASKVTGASYEQYFGPGTRLTVT.

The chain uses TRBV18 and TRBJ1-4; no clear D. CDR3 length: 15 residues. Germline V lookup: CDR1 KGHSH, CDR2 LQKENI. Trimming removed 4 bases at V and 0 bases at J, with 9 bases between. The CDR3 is CASSRERSTNEKLFF. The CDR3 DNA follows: TGTGCCAGCTCACGAGAGCGGTCAACTAATGAAAAACTGTTTTTT.

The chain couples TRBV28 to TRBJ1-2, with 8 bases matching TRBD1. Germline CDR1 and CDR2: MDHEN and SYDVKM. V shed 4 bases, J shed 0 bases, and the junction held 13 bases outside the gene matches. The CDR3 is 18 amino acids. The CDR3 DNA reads TGTGCCAGCAGTTCGGACAGGGCATACAGACGACCTAACTATGGCTACACCTTC. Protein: CASSSDRAYRRPNYGYTF.

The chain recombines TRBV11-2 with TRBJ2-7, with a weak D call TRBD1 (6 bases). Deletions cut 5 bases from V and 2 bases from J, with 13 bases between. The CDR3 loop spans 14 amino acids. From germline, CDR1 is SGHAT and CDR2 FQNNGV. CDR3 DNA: TGTGCCAGCAGCCGAGAACGGACAGCCTACGAGCAGTACTTC. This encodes CASSRERTAYEQYF.

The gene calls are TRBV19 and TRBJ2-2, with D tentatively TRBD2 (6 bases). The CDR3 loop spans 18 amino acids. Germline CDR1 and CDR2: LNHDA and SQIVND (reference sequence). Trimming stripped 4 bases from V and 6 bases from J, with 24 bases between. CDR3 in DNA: TGTGCCAGTAGTAACCTAAACCTGGGACTCGGGGAGGCCGGGGAGCTGTTTTTT. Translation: CASSNLNLGLGEAGELFF.

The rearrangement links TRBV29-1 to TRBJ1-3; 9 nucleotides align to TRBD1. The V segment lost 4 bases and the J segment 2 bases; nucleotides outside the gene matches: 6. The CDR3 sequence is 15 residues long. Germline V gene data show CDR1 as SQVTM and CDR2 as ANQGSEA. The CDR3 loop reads CSVVWRQGAGNTIYF. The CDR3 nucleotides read TGCAGCGTTGTATGGCGACAGGGGGCTGGAAACACCATATATTTT.

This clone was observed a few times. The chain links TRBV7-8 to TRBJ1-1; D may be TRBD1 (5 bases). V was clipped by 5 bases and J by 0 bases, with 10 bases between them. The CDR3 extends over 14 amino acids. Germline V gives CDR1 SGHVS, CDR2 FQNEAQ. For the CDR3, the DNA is TGTGCCAGCAGCCTCAGGGCCATGAACACTGAAGCTTTCTTT. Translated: CASSLRAMNTEAFF. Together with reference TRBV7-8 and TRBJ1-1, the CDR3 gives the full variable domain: GAGVSQSPRYKVAKRGQDVALRCDPISGHVSLFWYQQALGQGPEFLTYFQNEAQLDKSGLPSDRFFAERPEGSVSTLKIQRTQQEDSAVYLCASSLRAMNTEAFFGQGTRLTVV.

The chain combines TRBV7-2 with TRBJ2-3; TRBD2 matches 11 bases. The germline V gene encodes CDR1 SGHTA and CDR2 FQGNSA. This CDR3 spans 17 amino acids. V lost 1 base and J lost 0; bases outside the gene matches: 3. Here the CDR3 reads CASSLDLAGGSTDTQYF. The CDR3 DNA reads TGTGCCAGCAGCTTAGATCTAGCGGGGGGCAGCACAGATACGCAGTATTTT.

The CDR3 nucleotides are TGTGCCAGCAGCGTAGATAGCGGGGGGGTCAACACCGGGGAGCTGTTTTTT. This codes for CASSVDSGGVNTGELFF. The J gene is TRBJ2-2, the V gene TRBV9, with 11 positions matching TRBD2. The germline CDR1 and CDR2 sequences are SGDLS and YYNGEE. The CDR3 contains 17 residues. J was trimmed by 2 bases and V by 0 bases; bases with no gene match: 3.